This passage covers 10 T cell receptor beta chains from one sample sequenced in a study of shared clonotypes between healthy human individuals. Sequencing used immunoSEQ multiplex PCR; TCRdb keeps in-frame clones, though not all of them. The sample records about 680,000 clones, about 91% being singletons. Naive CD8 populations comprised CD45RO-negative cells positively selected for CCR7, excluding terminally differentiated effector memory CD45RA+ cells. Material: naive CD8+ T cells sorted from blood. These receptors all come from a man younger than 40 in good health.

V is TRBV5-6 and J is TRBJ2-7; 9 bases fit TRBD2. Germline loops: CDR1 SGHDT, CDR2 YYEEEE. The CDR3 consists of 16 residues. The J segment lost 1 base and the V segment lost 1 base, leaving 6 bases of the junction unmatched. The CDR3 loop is CASSLLASGGSYEQYF. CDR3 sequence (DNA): TGTGCCAGCAGCTTGTTAGCGAGCGGGGGGTCCTACGAGCAGTACTTC.

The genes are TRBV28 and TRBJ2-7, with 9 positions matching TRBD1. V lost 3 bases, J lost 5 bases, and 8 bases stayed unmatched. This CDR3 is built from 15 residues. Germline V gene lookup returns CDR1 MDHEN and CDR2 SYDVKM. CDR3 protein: CASSFEDRGSDEQYF. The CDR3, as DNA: TGTGCCAGCAGTTTCGAGGACAGGGGTAGCGACGAGCAGTACTTC.

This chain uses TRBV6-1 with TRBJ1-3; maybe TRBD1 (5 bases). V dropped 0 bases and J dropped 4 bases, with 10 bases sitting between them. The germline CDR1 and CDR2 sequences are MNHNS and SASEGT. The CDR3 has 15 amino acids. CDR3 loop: CASSEAGQIGNTIYF. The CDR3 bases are TGTGCCAGCAGTGAAGCCGGACAAATCGGAAACACCATATATTTT.

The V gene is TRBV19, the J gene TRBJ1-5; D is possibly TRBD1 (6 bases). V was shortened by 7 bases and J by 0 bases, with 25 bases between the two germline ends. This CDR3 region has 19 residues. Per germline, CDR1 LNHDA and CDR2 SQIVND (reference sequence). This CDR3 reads CASTGTNREAFYSNQPQHF. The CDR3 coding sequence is TGTGCCAGTACCGGGACGAACAGGGAGGCCTTCTATAGCAATCAGCCCCAGCATTTT.

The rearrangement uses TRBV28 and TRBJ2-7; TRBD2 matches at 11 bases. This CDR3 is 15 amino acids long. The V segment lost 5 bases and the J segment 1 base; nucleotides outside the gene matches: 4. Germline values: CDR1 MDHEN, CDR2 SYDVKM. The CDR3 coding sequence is TGTGCCAGCAGTCCCGGACTAGCGGGTTCCTACGAGCAGTACTTC. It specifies CASSPGLAGSYEQYF.

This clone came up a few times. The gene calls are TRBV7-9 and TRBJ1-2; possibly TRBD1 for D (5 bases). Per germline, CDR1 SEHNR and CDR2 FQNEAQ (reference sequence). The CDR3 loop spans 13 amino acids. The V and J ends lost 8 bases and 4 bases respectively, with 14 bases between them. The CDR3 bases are TGTGCCAGCGGGACCCTCCCGGCCTATGGCTACACCTTC. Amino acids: CASGTLPAYGYTF.

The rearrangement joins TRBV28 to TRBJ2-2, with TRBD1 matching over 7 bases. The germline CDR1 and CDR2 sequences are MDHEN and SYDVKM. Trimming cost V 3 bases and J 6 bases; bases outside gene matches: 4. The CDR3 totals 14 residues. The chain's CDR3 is CASSFGQASGELFF. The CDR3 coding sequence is TGTGCCAGCAGTTTTGGACAGGCGTCCGGGGAGCTGTTTTTT.

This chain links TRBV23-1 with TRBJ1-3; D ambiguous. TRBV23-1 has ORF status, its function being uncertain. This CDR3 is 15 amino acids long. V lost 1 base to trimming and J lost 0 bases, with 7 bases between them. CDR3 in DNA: TGCGCCAGCAGTCAATACATCTGCTCTGGAAACACCATATATTTT. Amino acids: CASSQYICSGNTIYF.

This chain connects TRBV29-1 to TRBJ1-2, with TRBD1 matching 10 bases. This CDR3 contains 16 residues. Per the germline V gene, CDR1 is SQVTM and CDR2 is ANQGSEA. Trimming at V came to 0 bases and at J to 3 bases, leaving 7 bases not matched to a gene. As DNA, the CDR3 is TGCAGCGTTGAAGAGAACCGGGACAGGGGTTACTATGGCTACACCTTC. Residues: CSVEENRDRGYYGYTF.

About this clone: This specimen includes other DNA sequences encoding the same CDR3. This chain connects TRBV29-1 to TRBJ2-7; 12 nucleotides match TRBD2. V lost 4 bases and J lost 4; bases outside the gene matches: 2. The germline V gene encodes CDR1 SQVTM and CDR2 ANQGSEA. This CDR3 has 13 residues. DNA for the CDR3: TGCAGCGTTGTGACTAGCGGGAGATACGAGCAGTACTTC. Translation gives CSVVTSGRYEQYF.